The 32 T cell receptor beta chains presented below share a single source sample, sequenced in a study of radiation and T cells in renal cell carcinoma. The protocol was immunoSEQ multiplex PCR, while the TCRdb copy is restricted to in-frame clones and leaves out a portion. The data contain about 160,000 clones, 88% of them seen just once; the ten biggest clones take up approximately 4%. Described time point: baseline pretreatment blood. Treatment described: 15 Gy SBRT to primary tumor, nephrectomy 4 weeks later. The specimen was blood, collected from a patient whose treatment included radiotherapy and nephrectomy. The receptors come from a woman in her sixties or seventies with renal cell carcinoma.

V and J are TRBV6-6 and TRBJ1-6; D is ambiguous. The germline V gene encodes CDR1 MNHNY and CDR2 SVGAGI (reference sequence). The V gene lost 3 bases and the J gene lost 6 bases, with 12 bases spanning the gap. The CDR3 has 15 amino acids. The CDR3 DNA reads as TGTGCCAGCAGTTATTTGGACGGGATTAATTCACCCCTCCACTTT. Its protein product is CASSYLDGINSPLHF.

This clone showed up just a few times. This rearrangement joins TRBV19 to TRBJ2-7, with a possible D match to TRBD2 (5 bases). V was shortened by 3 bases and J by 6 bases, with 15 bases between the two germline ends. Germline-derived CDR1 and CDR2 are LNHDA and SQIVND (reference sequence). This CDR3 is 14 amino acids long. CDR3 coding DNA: TGTGCCAGTAGTATTAGTCGGGGTTTGGGCGAGCAGTACTTC. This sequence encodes CASSISRGLGEQYF.

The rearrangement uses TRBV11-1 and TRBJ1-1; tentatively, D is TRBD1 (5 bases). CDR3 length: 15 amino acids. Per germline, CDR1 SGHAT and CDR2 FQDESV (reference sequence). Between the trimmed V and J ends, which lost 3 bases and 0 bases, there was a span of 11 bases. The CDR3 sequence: CASSLDDRVNTEAFF. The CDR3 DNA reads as TGTGCCAGCAGCTTGGATGACAGAGTGAACACTGAAGCTTTCTTT. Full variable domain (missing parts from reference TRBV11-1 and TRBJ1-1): EAEVAQSPRYKITEKSQAVAFWCDPISGHATLYWYRQILGQGPELLVQFQDESVVDDSQLPKDRFSAERLKGVDSTLKIQPAELGDSAMYLCASSLDDRVNTEAFFGQGTRLTVV.

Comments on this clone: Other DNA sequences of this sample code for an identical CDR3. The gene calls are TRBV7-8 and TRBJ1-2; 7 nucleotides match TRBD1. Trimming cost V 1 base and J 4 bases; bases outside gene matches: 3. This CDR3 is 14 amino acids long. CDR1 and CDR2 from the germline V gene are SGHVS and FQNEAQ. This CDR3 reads CASSLGAGGYGYTF. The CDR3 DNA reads TGTGCCAGCAGCTTAGGAGCAGGGGGCTATGGCTACACCTTC.

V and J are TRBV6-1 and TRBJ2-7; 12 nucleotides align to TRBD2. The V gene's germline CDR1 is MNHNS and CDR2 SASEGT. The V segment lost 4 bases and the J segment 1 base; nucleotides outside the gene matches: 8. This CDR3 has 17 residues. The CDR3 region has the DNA TGTGCCAGCAGTGCTAGCGGGGGGGCCGCAATATCCTACGAGCAGTACTTC. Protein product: CASSASGGAAISYEQYF.

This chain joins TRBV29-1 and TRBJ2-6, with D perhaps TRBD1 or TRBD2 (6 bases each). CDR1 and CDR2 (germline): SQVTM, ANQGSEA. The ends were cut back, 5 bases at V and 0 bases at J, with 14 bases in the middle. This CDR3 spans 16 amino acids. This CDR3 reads CSVWGAASSGANVLTF. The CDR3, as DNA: TGCAGCGTTTGGGGGGCAGCTAGCTCTGGGGCCAACGTCCTGACTTTC.

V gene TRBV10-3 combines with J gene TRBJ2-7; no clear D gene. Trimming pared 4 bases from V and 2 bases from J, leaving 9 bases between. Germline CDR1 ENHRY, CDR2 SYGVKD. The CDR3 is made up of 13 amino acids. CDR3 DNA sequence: TGTGCCATCAGTGTGGACGGGCCCTACGAGCAGTACTTC. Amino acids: CAISVDGPYEQYF.

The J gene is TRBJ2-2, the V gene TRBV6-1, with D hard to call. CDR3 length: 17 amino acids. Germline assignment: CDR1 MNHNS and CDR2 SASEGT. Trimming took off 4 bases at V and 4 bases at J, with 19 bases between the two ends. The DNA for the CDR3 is TGTGCCAGCAGTGTCTTTGGAGAGCAACGGGCCACCGGGGAGCTGTTTTTT. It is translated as CASSVFGEQRATGELFF.

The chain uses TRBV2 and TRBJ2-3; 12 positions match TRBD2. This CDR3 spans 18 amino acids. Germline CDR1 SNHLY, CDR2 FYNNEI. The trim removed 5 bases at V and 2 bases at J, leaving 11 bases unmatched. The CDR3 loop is CASSRQTSGGRHTDTQYF. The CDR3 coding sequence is TGTGCCAGCAGTCGGCAGACTAGCGGGGGCCGGCACACAGATACGCAGTATTTT.

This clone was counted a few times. CDR3 loop: CASSQAQFRGTQYF. CDR3 coding DNA: TGTGCCAGCAGCCAAGCACAGTTCAGGGGGACCCAGTACTTC. The V gene is TRBV14, the J gene TRBJ2-5, with D maybe TRBD1 (6 bases). CDR1 and CDR2 from the germline V gene are SGHDN and FVKESK. With 1 base removed from V and 7 bases from J, the gap between germline ends came to 13 bases. CDR3 length: 14 amino acids.

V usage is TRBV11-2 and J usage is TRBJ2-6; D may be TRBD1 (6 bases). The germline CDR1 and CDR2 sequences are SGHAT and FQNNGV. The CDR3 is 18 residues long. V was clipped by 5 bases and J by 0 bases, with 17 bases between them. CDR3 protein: CASSPLGQIFSGANVLTF. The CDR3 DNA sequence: TGTGCCAGCAGCCCGCTTGGACAGATTTTCTCTGGGGCCAACGTCCTGACTTTC.

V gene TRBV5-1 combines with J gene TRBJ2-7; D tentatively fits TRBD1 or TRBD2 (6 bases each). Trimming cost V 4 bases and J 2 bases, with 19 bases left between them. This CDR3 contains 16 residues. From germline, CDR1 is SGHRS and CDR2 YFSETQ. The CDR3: CASSLTGTRTTYEQYF. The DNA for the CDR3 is TGCGCCAGCAGCCTAACCGGGACACGGACTACCTACGAGCAGTACTTC.

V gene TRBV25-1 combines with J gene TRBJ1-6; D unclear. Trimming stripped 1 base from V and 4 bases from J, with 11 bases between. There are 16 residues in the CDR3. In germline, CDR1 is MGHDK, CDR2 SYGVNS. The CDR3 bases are TGTGCCAGCAGTGAATTCAGGCGAGCTTATAATTCACCCCTCCACTTT. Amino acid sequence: CASSEFRRAYNSPLHF.

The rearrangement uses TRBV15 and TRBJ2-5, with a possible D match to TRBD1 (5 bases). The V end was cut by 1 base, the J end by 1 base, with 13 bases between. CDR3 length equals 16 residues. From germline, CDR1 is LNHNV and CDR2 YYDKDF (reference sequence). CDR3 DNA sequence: TGTGCCACCAGCAGAGTGAGGAGTACAGGCCAAGAGACCCAGTACTTC. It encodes CATSRVRSTGQETQYF. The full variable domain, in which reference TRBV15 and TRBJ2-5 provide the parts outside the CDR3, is DAMVIQNPRYQVTQFGKPVTLSCSQTLNHNVMYWYQQKSSQAPKLLFHYYDKDFNNEADTPDNFQSRRPNTSFCFLDIRSPGLGDTAMYLCATSRVRSTGQETQYFGPGTRLLVL.

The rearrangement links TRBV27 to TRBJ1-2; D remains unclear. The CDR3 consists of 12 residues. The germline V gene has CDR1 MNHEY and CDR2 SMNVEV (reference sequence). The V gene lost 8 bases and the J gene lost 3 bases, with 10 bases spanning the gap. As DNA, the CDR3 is TGTGCCAGCGCCGGCAGATACTATGGCTACACCTTC. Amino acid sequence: CASAGRYYGYTF.

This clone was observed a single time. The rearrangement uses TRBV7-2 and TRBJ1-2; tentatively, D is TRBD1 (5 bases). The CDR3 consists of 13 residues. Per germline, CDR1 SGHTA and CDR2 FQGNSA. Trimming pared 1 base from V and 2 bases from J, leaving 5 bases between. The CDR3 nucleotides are TGTGCCAGCAGCTTAGGACAGAACTATGGCTACACCTTC. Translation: CASSLGQNYGYTF. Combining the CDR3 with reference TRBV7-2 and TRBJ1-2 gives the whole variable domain GAGVSQSPSNKVTEKGKDVELRCDPISGHTALYWYRQSLGQGLEFLIYFQGNSAPDKSGLPSDRFSAERTGGSVSTLTIQRTQQEDSAVYLCASSLGQNYGYTFGSGTRLTVV.

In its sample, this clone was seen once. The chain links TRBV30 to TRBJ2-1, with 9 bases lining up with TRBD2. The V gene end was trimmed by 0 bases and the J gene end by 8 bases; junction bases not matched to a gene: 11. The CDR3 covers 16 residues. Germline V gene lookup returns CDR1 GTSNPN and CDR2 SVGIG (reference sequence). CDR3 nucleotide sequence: TGTGCCTGGAGTGTGCGGGGGGGCTTTACTATCTATGAGCAGTTCTTC. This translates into CAWSVRGGFTIYEQFF.

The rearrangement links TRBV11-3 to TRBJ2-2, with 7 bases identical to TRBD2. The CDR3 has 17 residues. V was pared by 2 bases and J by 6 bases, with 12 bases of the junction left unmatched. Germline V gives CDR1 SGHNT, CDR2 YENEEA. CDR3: CASSLIIGTRGAGELFF. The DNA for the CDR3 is TGTGCCAGCAGCTTAATCATAGGGACCCGGGGGGCCGGGGAGCTGTTTTTT.

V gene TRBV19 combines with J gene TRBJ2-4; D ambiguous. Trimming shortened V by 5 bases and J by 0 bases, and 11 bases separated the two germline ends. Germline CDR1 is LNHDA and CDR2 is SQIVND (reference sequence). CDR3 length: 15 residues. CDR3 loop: CASSARTVAKNIQYF. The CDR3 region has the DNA TGTGCCAGTAGTGCCCGGACCGTAGCCAAAAACATTCAGTACTTC.

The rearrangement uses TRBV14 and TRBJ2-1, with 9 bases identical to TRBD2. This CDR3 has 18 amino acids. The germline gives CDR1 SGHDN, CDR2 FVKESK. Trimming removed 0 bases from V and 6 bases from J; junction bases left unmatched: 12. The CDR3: CASSQDLWRGGLVNEQFF. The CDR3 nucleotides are TGTGCCAGCAGCCAAGATCTTTGGCGGGGGGGCCTGGTCAATGAGCAGTTCTTC.

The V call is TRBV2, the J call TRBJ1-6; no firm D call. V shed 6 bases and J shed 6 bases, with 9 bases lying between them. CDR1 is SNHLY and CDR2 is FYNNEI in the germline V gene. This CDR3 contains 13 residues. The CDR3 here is CASRSLRNSPLHF. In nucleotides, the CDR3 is TGTGCCAGCAGAAGTCTCCGTAATTCACCCCTCCACTTT.

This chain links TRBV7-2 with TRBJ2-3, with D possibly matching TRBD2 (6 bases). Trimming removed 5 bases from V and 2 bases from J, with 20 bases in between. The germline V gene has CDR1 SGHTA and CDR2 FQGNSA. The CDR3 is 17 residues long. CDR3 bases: TGTGCCAGCAGCCCAAGGGGAGTTCGGGGGATCACAGATACGCAGTATTTT. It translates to CASSPRGVRGITDTQYF.

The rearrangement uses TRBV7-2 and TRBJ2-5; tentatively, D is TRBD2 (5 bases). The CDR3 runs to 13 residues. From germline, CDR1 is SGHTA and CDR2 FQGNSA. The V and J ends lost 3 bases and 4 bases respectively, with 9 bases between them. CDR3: CASSFFLAETQYF. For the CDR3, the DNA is TGTGCCAGCAGCTTTTTCCTAGCAGAGACCCAGTACTTC.

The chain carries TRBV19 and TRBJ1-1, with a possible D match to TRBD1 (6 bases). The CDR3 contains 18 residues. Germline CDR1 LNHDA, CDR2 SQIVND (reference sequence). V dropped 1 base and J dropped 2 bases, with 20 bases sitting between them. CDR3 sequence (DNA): TGTGCCAGTAGTATAGCGGTTGGGGCAGGGGTCCGCAACACTGAAGCTTTCTTT. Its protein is CASSIAVGAGVRNTEAFF.

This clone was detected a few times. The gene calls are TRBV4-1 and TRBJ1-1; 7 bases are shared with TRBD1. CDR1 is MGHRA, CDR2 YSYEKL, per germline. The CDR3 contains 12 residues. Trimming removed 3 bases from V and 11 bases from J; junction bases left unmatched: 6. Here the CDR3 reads CASSQTGFSAFF. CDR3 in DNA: TGCGCCAGCAGCCAGACAGGGTTTAGTGCTTTCTTT.

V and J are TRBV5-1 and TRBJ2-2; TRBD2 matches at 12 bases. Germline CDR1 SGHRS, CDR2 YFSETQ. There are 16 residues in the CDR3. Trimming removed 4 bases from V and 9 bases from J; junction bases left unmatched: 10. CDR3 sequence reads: CASSPGLAGLFRELFF. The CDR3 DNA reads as TGCGCCAGCAGCCCCGGACTAGCGGGGCTCTTCCGGGAGCTGTTTTTT.

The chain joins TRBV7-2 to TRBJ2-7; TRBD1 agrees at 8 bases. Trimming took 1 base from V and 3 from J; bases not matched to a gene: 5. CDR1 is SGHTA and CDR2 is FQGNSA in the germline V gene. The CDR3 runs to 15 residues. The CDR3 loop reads CASSLGTGFGYEQYF. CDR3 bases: TGTGCCAGCAGCTTAGGGACAGGGTTCGGCTACGAGCAGTACTTC.

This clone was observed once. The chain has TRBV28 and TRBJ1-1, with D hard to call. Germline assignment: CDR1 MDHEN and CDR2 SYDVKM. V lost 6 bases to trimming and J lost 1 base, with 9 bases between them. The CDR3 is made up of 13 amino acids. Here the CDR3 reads CASRPHQNTEAFF. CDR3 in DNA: TGTGCCAGCAGACCTCACCAGAACACTGAAGCTTTCTTT. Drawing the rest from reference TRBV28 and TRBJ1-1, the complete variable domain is DVKVTQSSRYLVKRTGEKVFLECVQDMDHENMFWYRQDPGLGLRLIYFSYDVKMKEKGDIPEGYSVSREKKERFSLILESASTNQTSMYLCASRPHQNTEAFFGQGTRLTVV.

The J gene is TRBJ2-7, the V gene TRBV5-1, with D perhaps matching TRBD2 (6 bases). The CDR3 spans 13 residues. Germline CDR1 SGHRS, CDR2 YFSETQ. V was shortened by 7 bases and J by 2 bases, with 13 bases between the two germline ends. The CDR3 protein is CASAGLSAYEQYF. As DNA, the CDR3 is TGCGCCAGCGCGGGACTTAGCGCCTACGAGCAGTACTTC.

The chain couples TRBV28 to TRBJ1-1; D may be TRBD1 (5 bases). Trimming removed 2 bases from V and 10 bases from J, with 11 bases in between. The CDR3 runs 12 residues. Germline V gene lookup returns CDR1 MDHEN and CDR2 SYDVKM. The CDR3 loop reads CASSLIGAAAFF. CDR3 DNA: TGTGCCAGCAGTTTAATCGGGGCCGCAGCTTTCTTT.

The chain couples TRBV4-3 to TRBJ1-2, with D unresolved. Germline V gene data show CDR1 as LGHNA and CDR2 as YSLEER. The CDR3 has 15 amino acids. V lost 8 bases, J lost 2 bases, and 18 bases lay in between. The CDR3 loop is CASRREATSNYGYTF. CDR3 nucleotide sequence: TGCGCCAGCCGTCGGGAGGCGACCTCCAACTATGGCTACACCTTC.

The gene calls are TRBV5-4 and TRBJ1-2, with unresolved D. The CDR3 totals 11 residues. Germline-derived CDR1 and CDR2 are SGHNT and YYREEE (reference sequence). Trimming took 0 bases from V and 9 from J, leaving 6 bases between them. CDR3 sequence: CASSLEGSYTF. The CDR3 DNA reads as TGTGCCAGCAGCTTGGAAGGGAGCTACACCTTC.